This T cell receptor (beta chain) was identified during a study of blood T cell repertoires in COVID-19. As for the study in general: From the United States, Italy and Spain came samples of acute and convalescent COVID-19. The cDNA or gDNA used as material had been derived from T cells, B-cell-depleted T cells, or PBMCs.

The V end was cut by 0 bases, the J end by 8 bases, with 12 bases between. This CDR3 spans 15 amino acids. CDR1 is SGDLS and CDR2 is YYNGEE in the germline V gene. Only a few counts were recorded for this clone. In the study's own analysis: Amplification with reference gene primers provided the estimates of nucleated cell counts. The assay was immunoSEQ multiplex PCR, and TCRdb's table has in-frame clones only and misses some. V, J and clone size were drawn from that table, and D and trimming were deduced from the DNA. The sample has around 35,000 clones, 70% to 90% seen once. The V gene is TRBV9, the J gene TRBJ1-6; D perhaps matches TRBD1 (6 bases). The sample taken for sequencing was peripheral blood. The sequence derives from a man aged 70-80 years with acute or convalescent COVID-19. CDR3 DNA: TGTGCCAGCAGCGTAGACGTCAGGGGTGATTCACCCCTCCACTTT. Amino acids: CASSVDVRGDSPLHF.